This T cell receptor (beta chain) was captured in a study of T cells after posttransplantation cyclophosphamide. Produced via immunoSEQ multiplex PCR; TCRdb's table is partial and in-frame only. The sample consists of 6,900 or so clones, under 95% of them appearing once. The J segment lost 5 bases and the V segment lost 0 bases, leaving 9 bases of the junction unmatched. The CDR3 length is 16 residues. The V gene's germline CDR1 is SGHKS and CDR2 YYEKEE (reference sequence). Study results and caveats: Skin or GI-infiltrating T cells shared few TRB sequences with blood. Recipient CMV seropositivity and CMV reactivation strongly tracked TRB clonality.

A marrow graft followed busulfan-fludarabine conditioning, with cyclophosphamide on days +3 and +4. Comments on this clone: Its specificity is not known.

The sample consisted of PBMCs, taken around 1,300 days after allogeneic stem cell transplant with posttransplant cyclophosphamide. The receptor was derived from a female patient aged 45-60 years who received an allogeneic stem cell transplant from a related donor, was CMV-positive, and had no GVHD. Some T cells may be supplied by the graft donor. The chain couples TRBV5-5 to TRBJ2-5, with 8 positions matching TRBD2. In nucleotides, the CDR3 is TGTGCCAGCAGCTTGGCGGGGGGTAGCGGGGAGGAGACCCAGTACTTC. It yields the protein CASSLAGGSGEETQYF.